The clone carrying this T cell receptor (beta chain) was found many times. Its antigen is still unknown. As originally analysed: Between about 23,224 and 700,000 TCRs appeared in each sample, and the median stood at 95,638. MiXCR, applied by TCRdb to the RACE reads, yields one record per CDR3 protein. TCRdb's processing, not the authors' own work, is the source of the V and J calls. The sample has 89,000 or so distinct CDR3 sequences; less than 8.5% are singletons. Time point: patch test 2, 6 weeks after DPC sensitization. The sample's treatment: therapeutic diphenylcyclopropenone sensitization with weekly scalp DPC. The drawing of blood occurred before each patch test was applied. These data are taken from a study of human T cells and chemical hapten exposure. Findings and caveats of the study: The number of TCRs over 1 in 1000 frequency stayed unchanged after DPC. Expanded TCRs clustered into significantly more large CDR3 similarity groups than controls, the analysis revealed.

The V gene end was trimmed by 8 bases and the J gene end by 3 bases; junction bases not matched to a gene: 8. Germline-derived CDR1 and CDR2 are MNHNS and SASEGT. CDR3 length: 15 amino acids. The chain recombines TRBV6-1 with TRBJ2-2; TRBD2 matches 8 bases. The sample in question was whole blood, obtained in connection with sensitization to the hapten diphenylcyclopropenone (DPC). The TCR was taken from a woman aged 25 to 39 with alopecia areata. Some clones in this sample may be carry-over from other donors' samples. This chain's CDR3 is CASRGGQEYTGELFF. CDR3 sequence (DNA): TGTGCCAGCCGCGGGGGGCAGGAGTACACCGGGGAGCTGTTTTTT.